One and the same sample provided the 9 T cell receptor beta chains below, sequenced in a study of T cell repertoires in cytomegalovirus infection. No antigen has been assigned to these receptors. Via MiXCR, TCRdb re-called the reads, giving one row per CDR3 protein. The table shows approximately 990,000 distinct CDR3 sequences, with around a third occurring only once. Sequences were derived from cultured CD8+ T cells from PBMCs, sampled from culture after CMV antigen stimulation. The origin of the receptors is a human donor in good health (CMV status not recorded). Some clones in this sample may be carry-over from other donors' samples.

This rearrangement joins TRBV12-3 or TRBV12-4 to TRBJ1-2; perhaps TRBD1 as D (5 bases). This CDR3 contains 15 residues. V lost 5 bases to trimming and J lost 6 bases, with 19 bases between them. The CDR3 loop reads CASSPWDGGVDGYTF. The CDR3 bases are TGTGCCAGCAGTCCCTGGGACGGGGGTGTGGATGGCTACACCTTC.

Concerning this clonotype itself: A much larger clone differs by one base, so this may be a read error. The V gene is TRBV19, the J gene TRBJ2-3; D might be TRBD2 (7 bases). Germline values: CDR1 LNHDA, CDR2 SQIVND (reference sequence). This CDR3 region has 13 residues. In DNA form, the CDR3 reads TGTACCAGCCGGGGGGCTAGCACAGATACGCAGTATTTT. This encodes CTSRGASTDTQYF.

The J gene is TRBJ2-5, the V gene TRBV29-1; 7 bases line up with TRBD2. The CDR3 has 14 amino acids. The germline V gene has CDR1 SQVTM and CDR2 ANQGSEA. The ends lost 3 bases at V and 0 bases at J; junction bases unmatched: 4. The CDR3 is CSVEIGGYQETQYF. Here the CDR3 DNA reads TGCAGCGTTGAGATCGGGGGGTACCAAGAGACCCAGTACTTC.

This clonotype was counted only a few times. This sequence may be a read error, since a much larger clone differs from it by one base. The CDR3 DNA follows: TGTGCCACCAACAGGGAGAACACCGGGGAGCTGTTTTTT. Encoded protein: CATNRENTGELFF. The gene calls are TRBV6-1 and TRBJ2-2; tentative D call: TRBD1 (6 bases). The CDR3 loop spans 13 amino acids. Germline values: CDR1 MNHNS, CDR2 SASEGT. V was shortened by 10 bases and J by 1 base, with 10 bases between the two germline ends.

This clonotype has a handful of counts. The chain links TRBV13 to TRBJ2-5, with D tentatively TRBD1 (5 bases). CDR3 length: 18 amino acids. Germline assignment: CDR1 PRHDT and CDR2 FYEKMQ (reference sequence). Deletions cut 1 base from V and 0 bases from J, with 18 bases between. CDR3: CASSLEGEGHQYQETQYF. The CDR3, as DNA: TGTGCCAGCAGCTTAGAGGGCGAAGGACACCAGTACCAAGAGACCCAGTACTTC.

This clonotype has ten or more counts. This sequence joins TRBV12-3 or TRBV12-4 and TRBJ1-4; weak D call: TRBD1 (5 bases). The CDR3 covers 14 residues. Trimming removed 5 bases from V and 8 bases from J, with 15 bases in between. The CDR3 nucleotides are TGTGCCAGCAGTGGTCCCGGGACGGGAGAAAAACTGTTTTTT. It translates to CASSGPGTGEKLFF.

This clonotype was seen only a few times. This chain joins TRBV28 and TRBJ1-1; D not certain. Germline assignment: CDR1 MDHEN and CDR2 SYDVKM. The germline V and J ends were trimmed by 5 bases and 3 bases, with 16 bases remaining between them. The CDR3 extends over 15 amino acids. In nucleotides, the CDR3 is TGTGCCAGCAGTCCTCGGCCTGGAAGTTACACTGAAGCTTTCTTT. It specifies CASSPRPGSYTEAFF.

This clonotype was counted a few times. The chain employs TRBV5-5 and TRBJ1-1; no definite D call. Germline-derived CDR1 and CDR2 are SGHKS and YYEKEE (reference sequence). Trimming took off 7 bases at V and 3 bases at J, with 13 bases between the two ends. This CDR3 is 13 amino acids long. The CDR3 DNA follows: TGTGCCAGCTTTCAGTACGTGGACACTGAAGCTTTCTTT. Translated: CASFQYVDTEAFF.

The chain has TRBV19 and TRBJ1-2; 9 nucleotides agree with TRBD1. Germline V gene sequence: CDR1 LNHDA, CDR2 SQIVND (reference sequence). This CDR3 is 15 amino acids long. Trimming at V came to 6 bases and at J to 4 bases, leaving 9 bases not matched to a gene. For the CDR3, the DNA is TGTGCCAGTAGCCCAGGGGACAGGGACGGCTATGGCTACACCTTC. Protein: CASSPGDRDGYGYTF.